Listed here are 30 T cell receptor beta chains from one sample, sequenced in a study of T cell changes during pregnancy in multiple sclerosis. Profiled with immunoSEQ multiplex PCR; TCRdb holds only in-frame clones, not every one. The sample lists 60,000 or so clones; 70% to 90% were seen once. The sample here was peripheral blood, taken in the first trimester of pregnancy. The receptor source for this set is a female donor in good health, enrolled as a control in a pregnancy study.

This clone was found a few times. This sequence joins TRBV5-1 and TRBJ1-3; 7 bases are a match to TRBD1. This CDR3 contains 14 residues. CDR1 is SGHRS and CDR2 is YFSETQ in the germline V gene. J gave up 2 bases and V 4 bases, and 3 bases lay outside the gene matches. The CDR3 DNA sequence: TGCGCCAGCAGCCCAGGACAGGCTGGAAACACCATATATTTT. It encodes CASSPGQAGNTIYF.

The chain is built from TRBV19 and TRBJ1-3; no clear D. The CDR3 has 18 residues. CDR1 is LNHDA, CDR2 SQIVND, per germline (reference sequence). Trimming removed 9 bases at V and 0 bases at J, with 24 bases between. The CDR3 region is CASTSVFFAFTSGNTIYF. Written as DNA, the CDR3 is TGTGCCAGCACCTCGGTCTTTTTTGCATTCACCTCTGGAAACACCATATATTTT.

The chain recombines TRBV7-9 with TRBJ2-1, with 7 bases fitting TRBD1. Germline V gives CDR1 SEHNR, CDR2 FQNEAQ (reference sequence). J was trimmed by 8 bases and V by 5 bases; bases with no gene match: 6. The CDR3 loop spans 13 amino acids. Written as DNA, the CDR3 is TGTGCCAGCAGCCGACAGGGTCGGGATGAGCAGTTCTTC. Protein: CASSRQGRDEQFF.

This chain connects TRBV27 to TRBJ2-5; TRBD2 matches 10 bases. Germline lookup yields CDR1 MNHEY and CDR2 SMNVEV (reference sequence). Losses at the gene ends were 1 base for V and 5 bases for J; bases not matched to a gene: 7. There are 16 residues in the CDR3. The DNA for the CDR3 is TGTGCCAGCAGTTTATGGGCTAGCGGGGGCGGTGAGACCCAGTACTTC. This translates into CASSLWASGGGETQYF.

CDR3 amino acids: CASSEAGTGLTYEQYF. The CDR3 DNA reads TGTGCCAGCAGTGAAGCGGGGACAGGGTTAACCTACGAGCAGTACTTC. The chain is built from TRBV2 and TRBJ2-7, with 9 bases that match TRBD1. The CDR3 covers 16 residues. In germline, CDR1 is SNHLY, CDR2 FYNNEI. V was clipped by 0 bases and J by 2 bases; unmatched bases: 5.

The rearrangement joins TRBV29-1 to TRBJ1-5; TRBD1 is a possible D gene (5 bases). Trimming stripped 3 bases from V and 4 bases from J, with 10 bases between. The CDR3 contains 13 residues. Germline lookup yields CDR1 SQVTM and CDR2 ANQGSEA. The CDR3 DNA reads TGCAGCGTTGACTTAGGGGATAATCAGCCCCAGCATTTT. Translated, it gives CSVDLGDNQPQHF.

CDR3 residues: CASSERGTGVGEQYF. DNA of the CDR3: TGTGCCAGCAGTGAGAGGGGGACAGGGGTTGGCGAGCAGTACTTC. This sequence joins TRBV2 and TRBJ2-7; 10 bases match TRBD1. The CDR3 has 15 residues. The trim removed 3 bases at V and 6 bases at J, leaving 8 bases unmatched. Per the germline V gene, CDR1 is SNHLY and CDR2 is FYNNEI.

The chain carries TRBV7-3 and TRBJ2-1; TRBD2 matches at 10 bases. Germline lookup yields CDR1 SGHTA and CDR2 FQGTGA. The CDR3 has 17 residues. J lost 9 bases, V lost 0 bases, and 11 bases had no gene match. The CDR3 DNA follows: TGTGCCAGCAGCTTAACGATCGAGCGGGGGGGATGGGGTGAGCAGTTCTTC. Its translation: CASSLTIERGGWGEQFF.

CDR3 loop: CASSQRGGMNTEAFF. CDR3 coding DNA: TGTGCCAGCAGCCAAAGGGGGGGGATGAACACTGAAGCTTTCTTT. The rearrangement links TRBV7-8 to TRBJ1-1; maybe TRBD1 (6 bases). The CDR3 contains 15 residues. V was pared by 5 bases and J by 0 bases, with 13 bases between. Germline CDR1 and CDR2: SGHVS and FQNEAQ.

The rearrangement links TRBV2 to TRBJ2-7, with D perhaps matching TRBD1 (6 bases). There are 15 residues in the CDR3. V was cut by 7 bases and J by 1 base, with 17 bases left in between. Per germline, CDR1 SNHLY and CDR2 FYNNEI. CDR3: CASIEGVWESYEQYF. The CDR3 nucleotides are TGTGCCAGCATAGAGGGGGTCTGGGAGTCCTACGAGCAGTACTTC. Full variable domain (rest looked up from reference TRBV2 and TRBJ2-7): EPEVTQTPSHQVTQMGQEVILRCVPISNHLYFYWYRQILGQKVEFLVSFYNNEISEKSEIFDDQFSVERPDGSNFTLKIRSTKLEDSAMYFCASIEGVWESYEQYFGPGTRLTVT.

This chain connects TRBV2 to TRBJ2-7; D is possibly TRBD2 (5 bases). The CDR3 covers 10 residues. Germline values: CDR1 SNHLY, CDR2 FYNNEI. V shed 7 bases and J shed 6 bases, with 7 bases lying between them. CDR3 in DNA: TGTGCCAGCACCGGAGGCGAGCAGTACTTC. It yields the protein CASTGGEQYF.

The chain links TRBV9 to TRBJ2-1, with TRBD2 matching over 13 bases. The CDR3 runs to 15 residues. V dropped 3 bases and J dropped 6; count of bases not matched to a gene: 3. Germline V lookup: CDR1 SGDLS, CDR2 YYNGEE. CDR3 loop: CASSATSGGTNEQFF. CDR3 sequence (DNA): TGTGCCAGCAGCGCGACTAGCGGGGGGACCAATGAGCAGTTCTTC.

The rearrangement uses TRBV6-4 and TRBJ2-2; a possible D gene is TRBD2 (5 bases). Germline V gene sequence: CDR1 MRHNA, CDR2 SNTAGT. The V end lost 6 bases, the J end lost 5 bases, and 10 bases lay between the germline ends. The CDR3 consists of 13 residues. CDR3 sequence: CASSSGETGELFF. The CDR3 DNA reads TGTGCCAGCAGCTCCGGGGAAACCGGGGAGCTGTTTTTT.

The V and J genes are TRBV7-9 and TRBJ2-5, with 9 bases aligning to TRBD2. This CDR3 comprises 15 residues. CDR1 SEHNR and CDR2 FQNEAQ come from the germline V gene (reference sequence). The junction had 6 bases not matched to a gene; V was cut back by 5 bases and J by 2 bases. This chain's CDR3 is CASSTGTSLQETQYF. The CDR3 bases are TGTGCCAGCAGCACCGGGACTAGCCTGCAAGAGACCCAGTACTTC.

This clone was counted between two and nine times. The chain combines TRBV6-4 with TRBJ1-1; D may be TRBD1 (6 bases). Germline loops: CDR1 MRHNA, CDR2 SNTAGT. The V gene lost 0 bases and the J gene lost 6 bases, with 11 bases spanning the gap. CDR3 length equals 14 residues. CDR3 DNA sequence: TGTGCCAGCAGTGACTCGATGTCAGGGGCTGAAGCTTTCTTT. Its protein product is CASSDSMSGAEAFF.

The chain recombines TRBV5-1 with TRBJ2-7; weak D call: TRBD1 (6 bases). The CDR3 is 14 amino acids. Trimming removed 3 bases from V and 2 bases from J, with 12 bases in between. The germline CDR1 and CDR2 sequences are SGHRS and YFSETQ. The CDR3, as DNA: TGCGCCAGCAGCTCCTCGACAGGCACCTACGAGCAGTACTTC. As protein: CASSSSTGTYEQYF.

J is TRBJ1-1 and V is TRBV30; D perhaps matches TRBD1 (5 bases). CDR1 and CDR2 (germline): GTSNPN, SVGIG (reference sequence). The CDR3 has 15 residues. Trimming stripped 4 bases from V and 0 bases from J, with 15 bases between. The CDR3 is CAWNEKGAVNTEAFF. The CDR3 DNA sequence: TGTGCCTGGAATGAGAAAGGGGCGGTGAACACTGAAGCTTTCTTT.

This clone was seen a single time. The chain employs TRBV2 and TRBJ1-4; 10 positions agree with TRBD1. Unmatched junction bases numbered 5, after V lost 6 bases and J lost 7 bases. The CDR3 contains 14 residues. The germline gives CDR1 SNHLY, CDR2 FYNNEI. CDR3 sequence reads: CASRRTGGAEKLFF. The CDR3 DNA is TGTGCCAGCAGACGGACAGGGGGAGCTGAAAAACTGTTTTTT. The full variable domain, rest sourced from reference TRBV2 and TRBJ1-4, is EPEVTQTPSHQVTQMGQEVILRCVPISNHLYFYWYRQILGQKVEFLVSFYNNEISEKSEIFDDQFSVERPDGSNFTLKIRSTKLEDSAMYFCASRRTGGAEKLFFGSGTQLSVL.

The chain uses TRBV5-8 and TRBJ2-3; TRBD1 might be the D (5 bases). The CDR3 has 13 residues. Trimming removed 2 bases at V and 4 bases at J, with 8 bases between. Germline lookup yields CDR1 SGHTS and CDR2 YDEGEE. This chain's CDR3 is CASSLKGPDTQYF. CDR3 nucleotides: TGTGCCAGCAGCTTAAAGGGGCCAGATACGCAGTATTTT.

Points on this clone: At one end, the junction sequence differs from germline, possibly due to a read error. The rearrangement joins TRBV2 to TRBJ1-5, with 7 nucleotides matching TRBD1. The germline V gene has CDR1 SNHLY and CDR2 FYNNEI. CDR3 length: 15 residues. In DNA form, the CDR3 reads TGTGCCAGCAGTGTGATGGACAGGAGGGGTCAGGCCCAGCATTTT. Encoded protein: CASSVMDRRGQAQHF.

In its sample, this clone was seen once. This rearrangement joins TRBV27 to TRBJ2-2; no clear D gene. The V and J ends lost 6 bases and 2 bases respectively, with 4 bases between them. Germline loops: CDR1 MNHEY, CDR2 SMNVEV (reference sequence). The CDR3 loop spans 12 amino acids. CDR3 nucleotides: TGTGCCAGCAGCCCTAACACCGGGGAGCTGTTTTTT. This encodes CASSPNTGELFF.

This sequence joins TRBV15 and TRBJ2-1; no firm D call. The germline gives CDR1 LNHNV, CDR2 YYDKDF (reference sequence). CDR3 length: 12 amino acids. Trimming shortened V by 9 bases and J by 1 base, and 7 bases separated the two germline ends. CDR3 residues: CATEISYNEQFF. The CDR3 DNA is TGTGCCACGGAGATTTCCTACAATGAGCAGTTCTTC. Full variable domain (missing parts from reference TRBV15 and TRBJ2-1): DAMVIQNPRYQVTQFGKPVTLSCSQTLNHNVMYWYQQKSSQAPKLLFHYYDKDFNNEADTPDNFQSRRPNTSFCFLDIRSPGLGDTAMYLCATEISYNEQFFGPGTRLTVL.

The CDR3 DNA reads as TGTGCCAGCAGTGAAACCACCCGTCCGGCTGAAGCTTTCTTT. Its translation is CASSETTRPAEAFF. The J gene is TRBJ1-1, the V gene TRBV6-1, with D unclear. The germline gives CDR1 MNHNS, CDR2 SASEGT. This CDR3 spans 14 amino acids. Trimming pared 2 bases from V and 6 bases from J, leaving 13 bases between.

V is TRBV4-3 and J is TRBJ2-4, with D perhaps TRBD1 (5 bases). Trimming left V 0 bases short and J 0 bases short, with 18 bases between. Per the germline V gene, CDR1 is LGHNA and CDR2 is YSLEER. The length of the CDR3 is 19 residues. CDR3 protein: CASSQDWRQSLLAKNIQYF. The CDR3 DNA follows: TGCGCCAGCAGCCAAGATTGGAGACAGTCTCTTCTAGCCAAAAACATTCAGTACTTC.

J is TRBJ1-5 and V is TRBV2; TRBD1 might be the D (5 bases). Germline-derived CDR1 and CDR2 are SNHLY and FYNNEI. This CDR3 has 12 amino acids. The ends were cut back, 7 bases at V and 7 bases at J, with 11 bases in the middle. The CDR3 DNA is TGTGCCAGCAATATCAGGGAACAGCCCCAGCATTTT. It translates to CASNIREQPQHF.

DNA for the CDR3: TGCGCCAGCAGGTCGGACAGGGAAACCTACAATGAGCAGTTCTTC. Its protein product is CASRSDRETYNEQFF. This sequence joins TRBV4-1 and TRBJ2-1; 8 positions match TRBD1. J gave up 2 bases and V 6 bases, and 6 bases lay outside the gene matches. The CDR3 is 15 residues long. Germline V lookup: CDR1 MGHRA, CDR2 YSYEKL.

V and J are TRBV19 and TRBJ1-3; D remains unclear. Trimming took off 0 bases at V and 6 bases at J, with 12 bases between the two ends. This CDR3 spans 15 amino acids. Germline V lookup: CDR1 LNHDA, CDR2 SQIVND (reference sequence). The CDR3 nucleotides read TGTGCCAGTAGTATAGATGTGGAGGAAGCAAACACCATATATTTT. This sequence encodes CASSIDVEEANTIYF. Filled out from reference TRBV19 and TRBJ1-3, the complete variable domain reads DGGITQSPKYLFRKEGQNVTLSCEQNLNHDAMYWYRQDPGQGLRLIYYSQIVNDFQKGDIAEGYSVSREKKESFPLTVTSAQKNPTAFYLCASSIDVEEANTIYFGEGSWLTVV.

This chain links TRBV30 with TRBJ2-3; 10 bases align to TRBD2. Looked up from germline, CDR1 is GTSNPN and CDR2 is SVGIG (reference sequence). Unmatched junction bases numbered 9, after V lost 3 bases and J lost 6 bases. The CDR3 is 15 amino acids. The CDR3 spells CAWSSKRGGRDTQYF. The CDR3 nucleotides are TGTGCCTGGAGCTCAAAGCGGGGGGGTAGGGATACGCAGTATTTT.

This chain uses TRBV6-5 with TRBJ2-7, with D possibly matching TRBD1 (5 bases). V shed 0 bases and J shed 2 bases, with 11 bases lying between them. The germline V gene has CDR1 MNHEY and CDR2 SVGAGI. This CDR3 is built from 15 residues. The CDR3: CASSYSGDSPYEQYF. The DNA of the CDR3 is TGTGCCAGCAGTTACTCGGGCGACAGCCCCTACGAGCAGTACTTC.

The sample holds a few counts of this clone. The J gene is TRBJ1-1, the V gene TRBV30, with D perhaps TRBD1 (5 bases). The CDR3 has 12 residues. Germline CDR1 is GTSNPN and CDR2 is SVGIG (reference sequence). V gave up 3 bases and J gave up 4 bases, with 9 bases separating them. This CDR3 reads CAWRIGGTEAFF. CDR3 sequence (DNA): TGTGCCTGGAGGATCGGGGGCACTGAAGCTTTCTTT.